The entry that follows covers one T cell receptor beta chain sequence. Only in-frame clones appear in the TCRdb table, and some are missing; sequencing was by immunoSEQ multiplex PCR. The data hold around 140,000 clones, with 70% to 90% observed a single time. This CDR3 is built from 14 residues. V gave up 7 bases and J gave up 4 bases, with 16 bases separating them. Per germline, CDR1 SNHLY and CDR2 FYNNEI. The sample comes from a study of Ad26.COV2.S vaccination and SARS-CoV-2 variants. The receptor's source is a human donor who had recovered from COVID-19. The V gene is TRBV2, the J gene TRBJ1-2, with D perhaps TRBD1 (6 bases). The material sequenced was peripheral blood, taken after recovery from COVID-19. CDR3 DNA: TGTGCCAGCACCCTCCGGGGGCCGGGCTATGGCTACACCTTC. Protein: CASTLRGPGYGYTF. Full variable domain (outside the CDR3, taken from reference TRBV2 and TRBJ1-2): EPEVTQTPSHQVTQMGQEVILRCVPISNHLYFYWYRQILGQKVEFLVSFYNNEISEKSEIFDDQFSVERPDGSNFTLKIRSTKLEDSAMYFCASTLRGPGYGYTFGSGTRLTVV.